The following is a T cell receptor (beta chain) sequence with its context. Its target is not known. This sample was included in a study of T-cell reconstitution after alpha-beta-depleted transplantation in children. Findings and caveats of the study: The study reportedly traced alpha-beta T cells about two months after transplant to several hundred expanded graft clones. One year after transplant, T-cell counts and diversity came mostly from newly produced T cells. Where some patients showed high TCRbeta diversity at day 60, it came from recipient T cells and thymic progenitors that had survived.

Trimming pared 1 base from V and 0 bases from J, leaving 8 bases between. The CDR3 extends over 14 amino acids. Per the germline V gene, CDR1 is DFQATT and CDR2 is SNEGSKA (reference sequence). It was with unique molecular identifiers that the TCRbeta library was prepared. MiXCR was run by TCRdb on the PCR reads, yielding one entry per CDR3 protein. This sample carries around 130,000 distinct CDR3 sequences, about 9.6% of them seen once, and the ten largest clones take less than 25%. This TCR derives from a girl under two years old who had a stem cell transplant for combined immunodeficiency, so the T cells may come from the graft donor. V and J are TRBV20-1 and TRBJ2-3; unclear D gene. This specimen was PBMCs, mostly from graft donor cells, taken 180 days after TCRalphabeta/CD19-depleted stem cell transplant. This CDR3 is CSARAEDSTDTQYF. The DNA of the CDR3 is TGCAGTGCTAGAGCTGAGGATAGCACAGATACGCAGTATTTT.